This T cell receptor (delta chain) is from a study of gammadelta T cells in human blood. General study findings and limits: Polyclonal expansion of innate γδ T cells after birth appeared microbially driven.

This clone is medium-sized in the sample. Antigen: not known. The CDR3 runs to 14 residues. V dropped 2 bases and J dropped 8 bases, with 14 bases sitting between them. CDR1 is GEAIGNYY, CDR2 EKD, per germline. TCRdb re-analyzed the RT-PCR reads via CATT. The sample contains fewer than 2,500 delta-chain clones, 2.8% of which appear only once. This receptor was taken from a human fetus. V gene TRDV2 combines with J gene TRDJ2; D perhaps matches TRDD3 (5 bases). Material: Vgamma9Vdelta2 gamma-delta T cells from fetal blood. The CDR3 reads CACDNGAREAQLFF. The CDR3 coding sequence is TGTGCCTGTGACAATGGGGCCCGAGAGGCACAACTCTTCTTT.